Listed here is a single TCR beta chain. Lacking the conserved final phenylalanine or tryptophan, this CDR3 likely reflects a read error. The DNA is left out, because the CDR3 cannot be placed on it with certainty; the CDR3 is given as TCRdb lists it. 13 Jbeta primers and 60 Vbeta primers were used for the PCR. Produced via immunoSEQ multiplex PCR; TCRdb's table is partial and in-frame only. Among under 300,000 clones listed, 80% to 95% were seen once. Germline assignment: CDR1 SNHLY and CDR2 FYNNEI. Counting both end residues, the CDR3 totals 8 amino acids. The sample originates from a study of cytomegalovirus exposure and HLA in healthy donors.

This sequence was found in a girl aged 2-9 years in good health and CMV-seronegative. Sequenced: PBMCs. V usage is TRBV2 and J usage is TRBJ1-2. The CDR3 sequence is CASRVLPL.